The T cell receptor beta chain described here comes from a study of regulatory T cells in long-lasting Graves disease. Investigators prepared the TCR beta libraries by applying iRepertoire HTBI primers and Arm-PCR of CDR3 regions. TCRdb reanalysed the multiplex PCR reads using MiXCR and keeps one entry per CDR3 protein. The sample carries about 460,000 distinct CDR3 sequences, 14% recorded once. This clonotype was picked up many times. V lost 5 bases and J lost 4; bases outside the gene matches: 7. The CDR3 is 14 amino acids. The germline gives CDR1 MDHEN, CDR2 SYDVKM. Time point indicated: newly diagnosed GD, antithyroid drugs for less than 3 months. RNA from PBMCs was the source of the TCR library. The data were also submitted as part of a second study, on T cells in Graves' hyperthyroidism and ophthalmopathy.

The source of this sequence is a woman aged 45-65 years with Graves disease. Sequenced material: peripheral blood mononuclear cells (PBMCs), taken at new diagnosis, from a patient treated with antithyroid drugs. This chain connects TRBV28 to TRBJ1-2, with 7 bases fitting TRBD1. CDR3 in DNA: TGTGCCAGCAGTACGACAGGGAATCTCTATGGCTACACCTTC. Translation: CASSTTGNLYGYTF.